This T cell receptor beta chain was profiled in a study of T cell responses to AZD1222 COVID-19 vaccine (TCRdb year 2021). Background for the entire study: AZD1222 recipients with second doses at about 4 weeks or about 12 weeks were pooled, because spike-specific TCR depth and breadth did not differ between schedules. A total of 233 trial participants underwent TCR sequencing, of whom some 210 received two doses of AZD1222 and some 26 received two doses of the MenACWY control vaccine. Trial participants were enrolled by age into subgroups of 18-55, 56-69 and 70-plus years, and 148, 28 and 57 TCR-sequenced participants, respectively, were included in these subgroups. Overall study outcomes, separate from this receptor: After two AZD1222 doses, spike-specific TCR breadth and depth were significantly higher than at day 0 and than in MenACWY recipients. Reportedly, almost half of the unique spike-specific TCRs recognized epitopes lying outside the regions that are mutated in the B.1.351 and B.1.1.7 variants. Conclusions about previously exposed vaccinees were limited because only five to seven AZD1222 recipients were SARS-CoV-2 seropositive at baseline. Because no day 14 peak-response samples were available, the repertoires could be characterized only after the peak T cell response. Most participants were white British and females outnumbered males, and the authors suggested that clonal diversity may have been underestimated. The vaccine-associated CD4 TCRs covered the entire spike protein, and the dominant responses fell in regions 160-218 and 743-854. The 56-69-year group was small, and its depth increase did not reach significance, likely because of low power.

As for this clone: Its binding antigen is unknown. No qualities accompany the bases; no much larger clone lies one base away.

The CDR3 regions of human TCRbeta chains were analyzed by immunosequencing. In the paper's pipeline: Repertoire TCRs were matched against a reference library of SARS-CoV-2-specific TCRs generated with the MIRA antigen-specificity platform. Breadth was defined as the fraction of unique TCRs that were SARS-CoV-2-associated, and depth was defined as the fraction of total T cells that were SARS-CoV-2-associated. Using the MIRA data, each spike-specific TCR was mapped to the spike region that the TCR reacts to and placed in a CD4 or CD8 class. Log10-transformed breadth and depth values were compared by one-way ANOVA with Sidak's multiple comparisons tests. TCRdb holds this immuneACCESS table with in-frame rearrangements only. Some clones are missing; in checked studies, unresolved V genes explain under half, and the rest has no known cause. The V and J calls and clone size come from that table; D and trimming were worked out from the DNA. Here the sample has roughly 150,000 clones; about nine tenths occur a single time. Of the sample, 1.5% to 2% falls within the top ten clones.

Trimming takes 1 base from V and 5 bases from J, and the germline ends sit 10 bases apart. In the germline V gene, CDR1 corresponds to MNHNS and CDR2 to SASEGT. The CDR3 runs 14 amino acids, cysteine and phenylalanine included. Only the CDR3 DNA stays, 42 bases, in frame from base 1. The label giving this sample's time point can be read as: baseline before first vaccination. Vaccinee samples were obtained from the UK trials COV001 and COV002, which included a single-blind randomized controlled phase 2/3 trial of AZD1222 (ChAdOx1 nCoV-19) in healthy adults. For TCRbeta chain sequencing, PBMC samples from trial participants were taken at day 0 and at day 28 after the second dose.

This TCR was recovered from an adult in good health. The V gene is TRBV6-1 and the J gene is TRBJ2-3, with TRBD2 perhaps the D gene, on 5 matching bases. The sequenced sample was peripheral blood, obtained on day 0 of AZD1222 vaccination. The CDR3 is CASSEVGVGDTQYF. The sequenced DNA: TGTGCCAGCAGTGAAGTGGGAGTAGGAGATACGCAGTATTTT.